This T cell receptor beta chain was documented in a study of T cells in localized non-small cell lung cancer. Unmatched junction bases numbered 5, after V lost 6 bases and J lost 4 bases. CDR3 length equals 13 residues. Germline-derived CDR1 and CDR2 are WSHSY and SAAADI. As regards this clone: Its specificity is unknown.

Whole-study results and caveats: Compared with tumor, uninvolved adjacent lung displayed greater T cell clonality, ranking highest overall. Adjacent lung was found to contain a median around 56 of the top 100 tumor clones. Sequencing, confined to only one tumor region, leaves heterogeneity possible.

The table came from immunoSEQ multiplex PCR; TCRdb's copy has only in-frame clones and leaves some out. The repertoire holds nearly 25,000 clones, with more than 85% as singletons. The material sequenced was peripheral blood, taken before any cancer treatment. The chain combines TRBV10-2 with TRBJ1-1, with TRBD1 matching 7 bases. The source of this sequence is a woman aged 40-70 years with stage I lung adenocarcinoma. The CDR3 loop is CASRGQPSTEAFF. As DNA, the CDR3 is TGCGCCAGCAGGGGACAGCCAAGCACTGAAGCTTTCTTT.